This T cell receptor beta chain was sequenced in a study of tumor-infiltrating lymphocytes in primary liver carcinoma. This clonotype was seen a handful of times. The authors took blood RNA from unsorted whole blood and also extracted germline DNA. With chronic HBV infection, the patients were also treatment-naive. This CDR3 region has 16 residues. Per the germline V gene, CDR1 is KGHDR and CDR2 is SFDVKD. J was trimmed by 7 bases and V by 0 bases; bases with no gene match: 7. Starting material of 450 to 500 ng total RNA yielded TCR beta cDNA via a constant-region primer. Libraries for TCR beta were built through three nested multiplex PCR rounds, which together made up a slightly modified ARM-PCR procedure. The opening two PCR rounds, approximately 10 cycles each, paired TRBV1-TRBV30 forward primers with a C-beta reverse primer. TCRdb itself ran the multiplex PCR reads through MiXCR, one entry per CDR3 protein. Seen here are hundreds of thousands of distinct CDR3 sequences, about 60% observed once, and the top ten hold roughly 8.9%.

The sample taken for sequencing was peripheral blood. V is TRBV24-1 and J is TRBJ2-1; 8 bases are a match to TRBD1. This TCR was recovered from a man in his forties with primary liver carcinoma and hepatitis B virus infection. CDR3 sequence (DNA): TGTGCCACCAGTGATTTGGCCCAGGGGGCTGGAAATGAGCAGTTCTTC. This codes for CATSDLAQGAGNEQFF.